This T cell receptor beta chain stems from a study of CD8 T cells in ankylosing spondylitis. Trimming left V 8 bases short and J 9 bases short, with 23 bases between. Germline lookup yields CDR1 MNHEY and CDR2 SVGEGT. This CDR3 contains 16 residues. Library preparation for TCR beta used quantitative 5'-RACE with molecular barcodes. TCRdb passed the 5' RACE reads through MiXCR, listing each CDR3 protein once. The table has some 340,000 distinct CDR3 sequences, under 15% seen once. Study outcomes and limitations: Within matched ankylosing spondylitis synovial fluid, disease-linked clones were reportedly significantly enriched.

Concerning this clonotype itself: Its antigen is currently unknown.

The sample was blood, either unsorted or a sorted T cell fraction (not recorded which). The chain employs TRBV6-2 or TRBV6-3 and TRBJ1-6, with D unclear. This TCR was recovered from a male donor with ankylosing spondylitis or in good health (not recorded which). The CDR3 here is CASEVNSGRGGSPLHF. The DNA for the CDR3 is TGTGCCAGCGAAGTAAACAGCGGCAGAGGTGGTTCACCCCTCCACTTT.